The source of this T cell receptor (beta chain) is a study of tumor-infiltrating lymphocytes in primary liver carcinoma. Study overall: The patient group consisted of men and women aged 30 to 69 years. General study results and limits: The proportion of top clones found throughout all five tumor regions was only about 7.5-24%.

This CDR3 has 11 amino acids. Looked up from germline, CDR1 is MNHEY and CDR2 is SVGAGI. Remarks on this clonotype: Its specificity is not known. A junction end diverges from the germline sequence, so it may reflect a read error.

A constant-region primer served to make TCR beta cDNA from about 0.5 ug total RNA. ARM-PCR, slightly modified, supplied the TCR beta libraries through three nested multiplex PCR rounds. A C-beta reverse primer was combined with TRBV1-TRBV30 forward primers in the first two PCR rounds, and each round had 9 to 10 cycles. TCRdb itself ran the multiplex PCR reads through MiXCR, one entry per CDR3 protein. The sample includes roughly 100,000 distinct CDR3 sequences, around 84% seen only once; the top ten take under 25%. The source material, about 20-30 mg of unsorted bulk tissue, was used to co-extract RNA and DNA.

This chain uses TRBV6-5 with TRBJ1-2; D gene unclear. The origin of this receptor is a man in his forties with primary liver carcinoma and hepatitis B virus infection. Sequenced sample: liver tumor tissue from sampling region 3. The subset: tumor region T3, left-lateral pole. CDR3 region: CATSAVTGYTF. The CDR3 region has the DNA TGTGCCACCAGTGCCGTGACAGGCTACACCTTC.